This TCR beta chain originates from a study of early T cells in non-severe SARS-CoV-2 infection. Study as a whole: Bulk RNA from unsorted whole blood was sequenced; chains were unpaired.

Attached unique molecular identifiers marked individual cDNA molecules. Via MiXCR, TCRdb re-called the 5' RACE reads, giving one row per CDR3 protein. This table has more than 65,000 distinct CDR3 sequences, more than 14% appearing once. Germline values: CDR1 MNHEY, CDR2 SMNVEV (reference sequence). The ends were cut back, 5 bases at V and 11 bases at J, with 16 bases in the middle. The CDR3 is 13 amino acids. General study results and limits: Missing private and CD4 specificities, VDJdb matching favored anti-spike CD8 responses.

This clonotype occurred many times. Its antigen is undetermined. The sample consisted of whole blood, taken at baseline. This chain connects TRBV27 to TRBJ2-1; possible D gene TRBD1, 5 bases. The receptor comes from an adult who was a healthcare worker with PCR-confirmed SARS-CoV-2 infection or an uninfected control (not recorded which). The CDR3 spells CASSPRRGRKQFF. CDR3 bases: TGTGCCAGCAGTCCCCGAAGGGGCCGTAAGCAGTTCTTC.